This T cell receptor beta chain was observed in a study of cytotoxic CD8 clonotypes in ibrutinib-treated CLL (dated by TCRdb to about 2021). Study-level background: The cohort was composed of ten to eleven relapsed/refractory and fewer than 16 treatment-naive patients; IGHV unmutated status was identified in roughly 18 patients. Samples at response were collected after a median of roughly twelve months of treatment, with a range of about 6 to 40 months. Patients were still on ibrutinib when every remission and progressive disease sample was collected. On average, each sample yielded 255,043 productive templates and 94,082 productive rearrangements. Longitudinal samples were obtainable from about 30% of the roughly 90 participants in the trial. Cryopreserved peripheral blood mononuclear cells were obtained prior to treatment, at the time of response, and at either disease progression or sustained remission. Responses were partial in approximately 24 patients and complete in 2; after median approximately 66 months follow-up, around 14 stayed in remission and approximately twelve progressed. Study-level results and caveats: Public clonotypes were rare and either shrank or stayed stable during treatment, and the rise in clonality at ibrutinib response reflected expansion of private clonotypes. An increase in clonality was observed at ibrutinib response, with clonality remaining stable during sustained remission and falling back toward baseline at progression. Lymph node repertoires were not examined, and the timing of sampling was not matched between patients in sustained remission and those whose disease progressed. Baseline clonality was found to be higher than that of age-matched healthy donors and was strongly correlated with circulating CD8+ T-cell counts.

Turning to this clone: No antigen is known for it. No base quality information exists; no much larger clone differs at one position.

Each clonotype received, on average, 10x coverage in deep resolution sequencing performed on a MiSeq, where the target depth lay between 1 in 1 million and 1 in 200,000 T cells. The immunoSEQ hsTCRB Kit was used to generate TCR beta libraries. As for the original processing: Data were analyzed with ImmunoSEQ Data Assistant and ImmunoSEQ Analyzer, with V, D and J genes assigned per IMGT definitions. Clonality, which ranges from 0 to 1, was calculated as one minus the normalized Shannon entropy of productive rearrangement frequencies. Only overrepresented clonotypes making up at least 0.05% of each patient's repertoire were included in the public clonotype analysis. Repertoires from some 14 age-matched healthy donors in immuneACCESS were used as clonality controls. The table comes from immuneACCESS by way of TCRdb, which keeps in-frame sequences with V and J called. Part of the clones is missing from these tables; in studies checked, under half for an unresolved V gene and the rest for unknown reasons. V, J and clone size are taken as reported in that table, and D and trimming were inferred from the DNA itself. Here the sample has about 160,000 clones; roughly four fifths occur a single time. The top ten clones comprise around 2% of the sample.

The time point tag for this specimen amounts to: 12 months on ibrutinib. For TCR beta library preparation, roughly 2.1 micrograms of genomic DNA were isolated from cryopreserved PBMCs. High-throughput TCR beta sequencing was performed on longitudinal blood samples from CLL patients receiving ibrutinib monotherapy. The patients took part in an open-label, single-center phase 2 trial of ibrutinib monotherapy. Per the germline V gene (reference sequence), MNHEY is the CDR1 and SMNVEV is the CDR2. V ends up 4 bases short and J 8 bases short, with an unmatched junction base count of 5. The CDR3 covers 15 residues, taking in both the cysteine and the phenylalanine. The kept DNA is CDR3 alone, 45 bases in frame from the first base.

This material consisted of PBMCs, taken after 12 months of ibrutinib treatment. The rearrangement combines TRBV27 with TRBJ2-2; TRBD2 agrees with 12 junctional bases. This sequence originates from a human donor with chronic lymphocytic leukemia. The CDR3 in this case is CASSSRLAGEGELFF. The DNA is TGTGCCAGCAGTTCCCGACTAGCGGGAGAGGGGGAGCTGTTTTTT.